This T cell receptor beta chain stems from a study of T cell responses to AZD1222 COVID-19 vaccine. Study as a whole: Researchers grouped second doses given at about 4 or about 12 weeks into one pool. Study outcomes and limitations: Clonal diversity was possibly underestimated, and the donors were mostly white British, with more females. Reportedly, nearly half of unique spike TCRs recognized epitopes outside B.1.351/B.1.1.7 mutations. An increase in Spike-specific TCR breadth and depth was observed after two AZD1222 doses.

As concerns this clone: The antigen is undetermined.

The germline V gene has CDR1 MNHNY and CDR2 SVGAGI (reference sequence). The CDR3 is 11 amino acids. Trimming took 3 bases from V and 6 from J, leaving 0 bases between them. Assay used: immunoSEQ multiplex PCR; TCRdb lists only in-frame clones, some missing. The sample consists of 75,000 to 95,000 clones, over 75% of them appearing once. The V and J genes are TRBV6-6 and TRBJ1-6; no clear D. The TCR sequence derives from an adult in good health. Sequenced here: peripheral blood, sampled on day 0 of AZD1222 vaccination. The CDR3 DNA reads TGTGCCAGCAGTTATAATTCACCCCTCCACTTT. Translated: CASSYNSPLHF.